This TCR beta chain was found in a study of T cell responses to AZD1222 COVID-19 vaccine. V lost 0 bases and J lost 10, with 11 bases in between. This CDR3 region has 13 residues. Germline V CDR1 and CDR2: SGHNT, YYREEE (reference sequence). This clone occurred a few times. What it recognizes is unknown. Regarding the study as a whole: Only a handful of people who got AZD1222 tested seropositive at baseline. Repertoires in all cases were sampled only once the peak T cell response had passed.

Assay: immunoSEQ multiplex PCR; the TCRdb copy retains only in-frame clones and omits some. Of about 100,000 clones listed, around nine tenths were seen once; the top ten hold about 3%. The source was peripheral blood, collected on day 0 of AZD1222 vaccination. This receptor was obtained from an adult in good health. The chain has TRBV5-4 and TRBJ2-4, with D possibly TRBD2 on 6 matching bases. CDR3 in amino acids: CASSLGLVDIQYF. The CDR3 DNA reads as TGTGCCAGCAGCTTGGGACTAGTGGATATTCAGTACTTC.